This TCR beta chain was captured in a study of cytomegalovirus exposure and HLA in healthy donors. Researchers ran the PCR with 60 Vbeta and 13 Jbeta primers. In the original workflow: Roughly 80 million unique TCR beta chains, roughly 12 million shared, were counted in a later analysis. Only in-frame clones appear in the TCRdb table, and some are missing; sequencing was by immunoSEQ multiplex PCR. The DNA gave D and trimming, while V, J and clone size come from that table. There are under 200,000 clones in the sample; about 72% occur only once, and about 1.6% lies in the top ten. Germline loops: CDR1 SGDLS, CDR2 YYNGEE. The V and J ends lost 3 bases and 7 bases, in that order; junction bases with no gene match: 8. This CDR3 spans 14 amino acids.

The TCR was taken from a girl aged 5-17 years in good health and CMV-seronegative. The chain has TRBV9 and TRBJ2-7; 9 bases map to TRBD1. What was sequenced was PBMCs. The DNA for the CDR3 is TGTGCCAGCAGCGCCGGGGACAGGGAGAGGGAGCAGTACTTC. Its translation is CASSAGDREREQYF. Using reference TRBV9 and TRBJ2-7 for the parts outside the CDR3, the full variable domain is DSGVTQTPKHLITATGQRVTLRCSPRSGDLSVYWYQQSLDQGLQFLIQYYNGEERAKGNILERFSAQQFPDLHSELNLSSLELGDSALYFCASSAGDREREQYFGPGTRLTVT.